The rows below give T cell receptor beta chains drawn from one sample of a study of OX40 agonist ivuxolimab in advanced cancers. The data were produced by immunoSEQ multiplex PCR, yet TCRdb's version contains in-frame clones alone and is incomplete. The table shows about 77,000 clones, with around 88% occurring only once. The specimen comprised CD4+ or CD8+ T cells sorted from blood, sampled in a trial of the OX40 agonist ivuxolimab. The receptors originated from an adult with an advanced solid tumor such as melanoma, head and neck, liver or kidney cancer. The conserved cysteine and the conserved F or W are not part of the CDR3 here. Each record gives: V gene, J gene, clone size, CDR3 protein. Clone size appears in some rows only: once, few, many, or a class for an expanded clone.

>TRBV6-6|TRBJ2-1|NA
ASSYSEGYNEQF
>TRBV30|TRBJ1-6|few
AWSPGGDSPLH
>TRBV2|TRBJ2-7|once
ASSGWTAPTKQY
>TRBV5-1|TRBJ2-6|NA
ASSRLDTTGGAFGANVLT
>TRBV19|TRBJ1-2|NA
ASLRWGTVPGYT
>TRBV6-1|TRBJ2-2|NA
ASSKREITGELF
>TRBV7-3|TRBJ2-7|NA
ASSFLYEQY
>TRBV5-1|TRBJ1-1|NA
ASSLGFTNTEAF
>TRBV5-1|TRBJ2-5|NA
ASSLAPPQETQY
>TRBV30|TRBJ1-2|NA
AGRDINNYGYT
>TRBV5-4|TRBJ1-2|NA
ASSSPTEIAGNYGYT
>TRBV2|TRBJ2-7|NA
ASSMGAVGRFYEQY
>TRBV2|TRBJ2-2|NA
ASNQDKIAGELF
>TRBV7-9|TRBJ2-5|NA
ASSYRGRLGETQY
>TRBV10-3|TRBJ1-1|few
AISALPAGSNTEAF
>TRBV6-5|TRBJ1-1|NA
ASSYSNGAAYLEAF
>TRBV28|TRBJ1-5|NA
ASSSPPGDPNSNQPQH
>TRBV9|TRBJ1-2|NA
ASSVASQVGVYGYT
>TRBV5-4|TRBJ2-7|once
ASSLDGTYEQY
>TRBV14|TRBJ1-1|NA
ASSAVAWGTEAF
>TRBV5-4|TRBJ2-1|few
ASSLALAGLRNEQF
>TRBV2|TRBJ1-4|once
AITTGIREKLF
>TRBV11-2|TRBJ2-3|NA
ASSFGLAGGDTQY
>TRBV6-1|TRBJ1-1|NA
ASRLDGNTEAF
>TRBV18|TRBJ2-5|NA
ASSPGETQY
>TRBV9|TRBJ1-3|few
ASSVGTGISGNTIY
>TRBV7-2|TRBJ2-7|few
ASSLPGQGLSEQY
>TRBV4-1|TRBJ1-5|once
ASSHPGPQPQH
>TRBV5-4|TRBJ2-1|NA
ASSRLEGAFYNEQF
>TRBV5-4|TRBJ2-5|NA
ASSGSSETQY
>TRBV18|TRBJ2-1|once
ASSQRDGYNEQF
>TRBV7-9|TRBJ2-2|NA
ASSRDQTGELF
>TRBV18|TRBJ1-1|NA
ASSLNPTGSNTEAF
>TRBV6-1|TRBJ2-7|NA
ASRPPGGGSYEQY
>TRBV5-4|TRBJ1-2|NA
ASSSQRFLYGYT
>TRBV5-1|TRBJ2-5|NA
ASSSGQGMGETQY
>TRBV10-1|TRBJ2-7|NA
ASSLGTSGNHEQY
>TRBV7-2|TRBJ2-3|NA
ASSLAPSSRDTQY
>TRBV6-6|TRBJ1-1|NA
ATLRTNEAF
>TRBV5-1|TRBJ1-2|NA
ASSYGQGAKNGYT
>TRBV2|TRBJ1-2|NA
ASGTLNYGYT